The 7 T cell receptor beta chains below come from one sample, sequenced in a study of molecular identifiers for immune sequencing clone quantification. TCRdb used MiXCR to reprocess the PCR reads, holding one entry per CDR3 protein. In the table there are around 460,000 distinct CDR3 sequences, 20% to 25% of which are singletons. Sequenced sample: naive CD8+ T cells from blood, with Jurkat cell RNA spiked in. This sample's subset: FACS-sorted CD8+CD4-CCR7+CD45RA+ naive T cells. These receptors were collected from a human donor in good health. Some libraries in this study had Jurkat cell RNA spiked in.

This clonotype was found a few times. The genes are TRBV30 and TRBJ2-7; 8 bases are a match to TRBD1. The CDR3 has 15 residues. In germline, CDR1 is GTSNPN, CDR2 SVGIG (reference sequence). J was trimmed by 0 bases and V by 3 bases; bases with no gene match: 7. The CDR3, as DNA: TGTGCCTGGAGGGCAGGACAGGGCCTCTCCTACGAGCAGTACTTC. This sequence encodes CAWRAGQGLSYEQYF.

The chain joins TRBV7-9 to TRBJ2-7, with D possibly TRBD2 on 6 matching bases. V shed 5 bases and J shed 3 bases, with 17 bases lying between them. The CDR3 runs 15 residues. CDR1 is SEHNR, CDR2 FQNEAQ, per germline (reference sequence). CDR3 loop: CASSPPGSPNYEQYF. CDR3 nucleotides: TGTGCCAGCAGCCCTCCCGGGAGCCCGAACTACGAGCAGTACTTC.

This clonotype was seen many times. V and J are TRBV5-6 and TRBJ1-2; D is possibly TRBD1 (5 bases). V dropped 0 bases and J dropped 0 bases, with 9 bases sitting between them. The CDR3 loop spans 15 amino acids. The V gene's germline CDR1 is SGHDT and CDR2 YYEEEE. CDR3 DNA sequence: TGTGCCAGCAGCTTGGAAGGGGTTTCTAACTATGGCTACACCTTC. It translates to CASSLEGVSNYGYTF.

This clonotype was counted only a few times. A much more abundant neighbour one base away suggests this may be a read error. V usage is TRBV13 and J usage is TRBJ2-3; D gene unclear. This CDR3 spans 14 amino acids. The V gene lost 5 bases and the J gene lost 2 bases, with 11 bases spanning the gap. Per germline, CDR1 PRHDT and CDR2 FYEKMQ (reference sequence). CDR3 DNA sequence: TGTGCCAGCAGCCCACAGCAAGACACAGATACGCAGTATTTT. Translation: CASSPQQDTDTQYF.

This chain links TRBV6-2 or TRBV6-3 with TRBJ2-1; 8 bases map to TRBD2. Germline lookup yields CDR1 MNHEY and CDR2 SVGEGT. V trimming: 3 bases; J trimming: 0 bases; junction bases outside the gene matches: 10. CDR3 length: 18 amino acids. The CDR3 coding sequence is TGTGCCAGCAGTTATTCGCGGCGTGCGGGAGGCTCCTACAATGAGCAGTTCTTC. Translated: CASSYSRRAGGSYNEQFF.

Worth noting for this clonotype: Without the conserved terminal phenylalanine or tryptophan, this CDR3 likely stems from a read error. The chain employs TRBV7-2 and TRBJ2-1; D may be TRBD2 (5 bases). The CDR3 totals 16 residues. Trimming pared 2 bases from V and 0 bases from J, leaving 11 bases between. Germline V lookup: CDR1 SGHTA, CDR2 FQGNSA. This CDR3 reads CASSLKEGNSYNEQFL. CDR3 sequence (DNA): TGTGCCAGCAGCTTAAAAGAGGGCAACTCCTACAATGAGCAGTTCCTC.

A remark on this clonotype: A much larger clone lies one base from this, so it may be a read error. CDR3 protein: CACRKRVYQETQYF. CDR3 coding DNA: TGTGCCTGCCGGAAAAGGGTTTACCAAGAGACCCAGTACTTC. The chain is built from TRBV28 and TRBJ2-5, with D unresolved. Germline-derived CDR1 and CDR2 are MDHEN and SYDVKM. The CDR3 spans 14 residues. Trimming stripped 11 bases from V and 0 bases from J, with 16 bases between. Full variable domain (missing parts from reference TRBV28 and TRBJ2-5): DVKVTQSSRYLVKRTGEKVFLECVQDMDHENMFWYRQDPGLGLRLIYFSYDVKMKEKGDIPEGYSVSREKKERFSLILESASTNQTSMYLCACRKRVYQETQYFGPGTRLLVL.